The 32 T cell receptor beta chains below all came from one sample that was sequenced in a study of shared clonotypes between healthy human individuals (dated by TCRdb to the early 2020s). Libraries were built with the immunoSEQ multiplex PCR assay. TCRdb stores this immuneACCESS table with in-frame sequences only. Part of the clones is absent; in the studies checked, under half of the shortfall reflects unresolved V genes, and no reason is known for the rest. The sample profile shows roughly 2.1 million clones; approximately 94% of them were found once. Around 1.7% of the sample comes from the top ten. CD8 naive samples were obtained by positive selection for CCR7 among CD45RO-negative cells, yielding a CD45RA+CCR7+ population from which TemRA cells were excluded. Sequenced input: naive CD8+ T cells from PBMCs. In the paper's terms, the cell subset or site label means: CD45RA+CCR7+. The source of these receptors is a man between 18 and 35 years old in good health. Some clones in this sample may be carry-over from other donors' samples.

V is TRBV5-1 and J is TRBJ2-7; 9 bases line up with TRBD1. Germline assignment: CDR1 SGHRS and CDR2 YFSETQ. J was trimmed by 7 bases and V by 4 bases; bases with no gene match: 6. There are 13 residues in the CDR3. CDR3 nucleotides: TGCGCCAGCAGCGTGGGACAGGGCTTGGAGCAGTACTTC. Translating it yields CASSVGQGLEQYF.

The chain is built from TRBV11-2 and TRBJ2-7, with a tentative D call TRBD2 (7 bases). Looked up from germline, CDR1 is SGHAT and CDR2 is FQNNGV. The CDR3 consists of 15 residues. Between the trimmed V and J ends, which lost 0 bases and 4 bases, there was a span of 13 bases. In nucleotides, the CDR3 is TGTGCCAGCAGCTTAGAGGAGGGGGGGCCGTACGAGCAGTACTTC. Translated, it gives CASSLEEGGPYEQYF.

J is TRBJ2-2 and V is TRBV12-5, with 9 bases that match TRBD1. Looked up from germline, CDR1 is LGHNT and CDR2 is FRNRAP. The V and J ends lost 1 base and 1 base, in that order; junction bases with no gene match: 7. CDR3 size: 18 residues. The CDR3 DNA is TGTGCTAGTGGTTTGGCCCAACCGACAGGGGGGAACACCGGGGAGCTGTTTTTT. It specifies CASGLAQPTGGNTGELFF.

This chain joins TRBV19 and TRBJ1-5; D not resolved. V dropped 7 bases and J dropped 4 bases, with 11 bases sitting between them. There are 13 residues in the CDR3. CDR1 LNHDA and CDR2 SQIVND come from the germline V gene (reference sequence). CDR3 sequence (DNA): TGTGCCAGTATGCAAGGTCCTAATCAGCCCCAGCATTTT. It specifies CASMQGPNQPQHF.

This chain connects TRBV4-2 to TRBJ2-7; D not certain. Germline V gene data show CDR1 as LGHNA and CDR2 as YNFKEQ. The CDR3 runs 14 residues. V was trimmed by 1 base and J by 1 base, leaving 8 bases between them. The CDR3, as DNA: TGTGCCAGCAGCCAAGGTCACGATTCCTACGAGCAGTACTTC. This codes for CASSQGHDSYEQYF.

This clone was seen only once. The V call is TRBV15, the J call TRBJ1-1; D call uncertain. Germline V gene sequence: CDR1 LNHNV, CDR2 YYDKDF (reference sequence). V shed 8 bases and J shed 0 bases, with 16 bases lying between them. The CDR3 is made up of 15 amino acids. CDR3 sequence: CATHPRGPLNTEAFF. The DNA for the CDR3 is TGTGCCACCCACCCTCGTGGGCCCTTGAACACTGAAGCTTTCTTT.

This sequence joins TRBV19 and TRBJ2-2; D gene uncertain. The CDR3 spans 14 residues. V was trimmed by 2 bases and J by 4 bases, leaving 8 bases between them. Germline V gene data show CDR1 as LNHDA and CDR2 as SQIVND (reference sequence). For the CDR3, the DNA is TGTGCCAGTAGTATAAGGCCTACCACCGGGGAGCTGTTTTTT. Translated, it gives CASSIRPTTGELFF.

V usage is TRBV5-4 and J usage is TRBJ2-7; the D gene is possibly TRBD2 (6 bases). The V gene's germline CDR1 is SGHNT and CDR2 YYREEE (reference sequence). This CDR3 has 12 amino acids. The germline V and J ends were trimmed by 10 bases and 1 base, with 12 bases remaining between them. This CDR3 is CAWGGNSYEQYF. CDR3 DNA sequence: TGTGCCTGGGGCGGGAATTCCTACGAGCAGTACTTC. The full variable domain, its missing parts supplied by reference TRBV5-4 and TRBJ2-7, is ETGVTQSPTHLIKTRGQQVTLRCSSQSGHNTVSWYQQALGQGPQFIFQYYREEENGRGNFPPRFSGLQFPNYSSELNVNALELDDSALYLCAWGGNSYEQYFGPGTRLTVT.

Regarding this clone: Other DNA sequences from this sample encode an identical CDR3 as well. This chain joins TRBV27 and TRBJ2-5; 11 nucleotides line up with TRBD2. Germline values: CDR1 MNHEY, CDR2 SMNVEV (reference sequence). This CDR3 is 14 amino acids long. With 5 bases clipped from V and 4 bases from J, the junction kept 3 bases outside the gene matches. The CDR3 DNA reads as TGTGCCAGCAGTCCCGGACTAGCGGGAGAGACCCAGTACTTC. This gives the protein CASSPGLAGETQYF.

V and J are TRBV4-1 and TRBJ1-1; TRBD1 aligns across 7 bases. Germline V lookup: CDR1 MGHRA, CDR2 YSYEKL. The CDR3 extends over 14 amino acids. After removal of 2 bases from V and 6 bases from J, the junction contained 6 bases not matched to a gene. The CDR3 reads CASSQKTGKAEAFF. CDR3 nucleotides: TGCGCCAGCAGCCAAAAGACAGGGAAGGCTGAAGCTTTCTTT.

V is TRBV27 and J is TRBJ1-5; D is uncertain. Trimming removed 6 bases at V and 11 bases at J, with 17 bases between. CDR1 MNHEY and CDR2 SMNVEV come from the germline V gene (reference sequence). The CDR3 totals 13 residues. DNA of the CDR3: TGTGCCAGCAGCCAATTCCAGTCAGGAGCCCAGCATTTT. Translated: CASSQFQSGAQHF.

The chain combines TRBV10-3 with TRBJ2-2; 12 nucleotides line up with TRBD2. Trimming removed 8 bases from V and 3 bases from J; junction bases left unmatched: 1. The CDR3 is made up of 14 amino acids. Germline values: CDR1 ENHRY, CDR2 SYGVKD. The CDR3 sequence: CAIGLAGHTGELFF. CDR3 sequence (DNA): TGTGCCATCGGACTAGCGGGACACACCGGGGAGCTGTTTTTT.

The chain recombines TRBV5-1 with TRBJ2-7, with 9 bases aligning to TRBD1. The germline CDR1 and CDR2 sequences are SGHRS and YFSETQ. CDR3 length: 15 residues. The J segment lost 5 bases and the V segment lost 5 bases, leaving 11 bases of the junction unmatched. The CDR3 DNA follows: TGCGCCAGCAGGGAGGAGGGGGACAGGGTCGACGAGCAGTACTTC. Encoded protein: CASREEGDRVDEQYF.

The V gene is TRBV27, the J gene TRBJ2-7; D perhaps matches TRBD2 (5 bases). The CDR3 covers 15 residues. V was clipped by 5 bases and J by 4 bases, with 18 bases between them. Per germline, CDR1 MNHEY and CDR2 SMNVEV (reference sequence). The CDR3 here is CASSPPKASLYEQYF. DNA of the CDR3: TGTGCCAGCAGTCCCCCGAAGGCTAGCCTGTACGAGCAGTACTTC.

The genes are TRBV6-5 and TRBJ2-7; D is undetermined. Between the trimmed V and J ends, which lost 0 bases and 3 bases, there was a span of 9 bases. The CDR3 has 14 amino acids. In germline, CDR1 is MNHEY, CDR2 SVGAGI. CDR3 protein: CASSYSTEHYEQYF. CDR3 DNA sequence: TGTGCCAGCAGTTACTCAACAGAACACTACGAGCAGTACTTC.

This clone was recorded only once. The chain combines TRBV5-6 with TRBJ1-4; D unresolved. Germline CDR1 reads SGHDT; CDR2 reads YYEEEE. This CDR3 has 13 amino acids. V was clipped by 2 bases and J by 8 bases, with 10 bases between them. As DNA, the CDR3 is TGTGCCAGCAGCTTCTCCCTGGGGGAAAAACTGTTTTTT. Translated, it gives CASSFSLGEKLFF.

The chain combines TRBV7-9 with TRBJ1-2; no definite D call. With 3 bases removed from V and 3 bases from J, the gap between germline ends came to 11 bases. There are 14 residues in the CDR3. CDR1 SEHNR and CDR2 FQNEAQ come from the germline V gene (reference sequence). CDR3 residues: CASSFSPEYYGYTF. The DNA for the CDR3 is TGTGCCAGCAGCTTTTCCCCAGAATACTATGGCTACACCTTC.

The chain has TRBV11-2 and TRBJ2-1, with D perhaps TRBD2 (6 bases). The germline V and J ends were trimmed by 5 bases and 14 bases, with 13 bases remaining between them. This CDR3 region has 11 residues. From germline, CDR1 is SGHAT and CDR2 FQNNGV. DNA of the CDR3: TGTGCCAGCAGCCAAGGGACGGGGGAGTTCTTC. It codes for CASSQGTGEFF.

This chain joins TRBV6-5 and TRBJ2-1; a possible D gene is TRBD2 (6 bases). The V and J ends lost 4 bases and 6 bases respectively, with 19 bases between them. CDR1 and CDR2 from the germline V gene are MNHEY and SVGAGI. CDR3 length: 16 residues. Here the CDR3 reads CASSSGTWAGGNEQFF. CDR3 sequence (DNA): TGTGCCAGCAGTTCCGGGACTTGGGCAGGCGGCAATGAGCAGTTCTTC.

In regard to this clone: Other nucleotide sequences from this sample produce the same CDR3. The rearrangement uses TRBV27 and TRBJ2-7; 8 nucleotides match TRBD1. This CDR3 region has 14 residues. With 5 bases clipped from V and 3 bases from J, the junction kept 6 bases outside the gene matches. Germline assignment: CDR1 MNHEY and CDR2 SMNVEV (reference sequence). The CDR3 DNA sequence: TGTGCCAGCAGTCCACGACAGGGGTACTACGAGCAGTACTTC. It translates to CASSPRQGYYEQYF.

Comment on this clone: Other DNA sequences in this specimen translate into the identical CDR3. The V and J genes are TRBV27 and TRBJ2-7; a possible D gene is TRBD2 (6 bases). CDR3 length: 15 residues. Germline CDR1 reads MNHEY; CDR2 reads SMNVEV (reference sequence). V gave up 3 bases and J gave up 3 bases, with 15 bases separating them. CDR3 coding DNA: TGTGCCAGCAGTTTGTCAGGCGGGGCCCGCTACGAGCAGTACTTC. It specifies CASSLSGGARYEQYF.

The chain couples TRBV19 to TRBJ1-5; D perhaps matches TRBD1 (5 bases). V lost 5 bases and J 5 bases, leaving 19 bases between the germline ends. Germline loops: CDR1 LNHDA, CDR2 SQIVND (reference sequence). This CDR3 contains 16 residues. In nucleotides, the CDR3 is TGTGCCAGTAGTTCGGGAGAGACGGGGCTCCATCAGCCCCAGCATTTT. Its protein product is CASSSGETGLHQPQHF.

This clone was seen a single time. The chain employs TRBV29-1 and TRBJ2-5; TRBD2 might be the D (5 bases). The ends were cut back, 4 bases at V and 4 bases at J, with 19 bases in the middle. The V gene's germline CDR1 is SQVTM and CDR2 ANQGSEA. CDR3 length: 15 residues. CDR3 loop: CSVGPPSWAGETQYF. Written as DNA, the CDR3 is TGCAGCGTTGGCCCCCCCTCGTGGGCGGGAGAGACCCAGTACTTC.

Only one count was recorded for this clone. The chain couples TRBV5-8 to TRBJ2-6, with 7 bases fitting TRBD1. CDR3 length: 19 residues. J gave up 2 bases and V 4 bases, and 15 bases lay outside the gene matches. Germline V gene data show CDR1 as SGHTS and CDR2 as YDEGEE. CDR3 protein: CASSRTTGWGEAGANVLTF. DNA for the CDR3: TGTGCCAGCAGCCGAACGACAGGGTGGGGTGAAGCTGGGGCCAACGTCCTGACTTTC.

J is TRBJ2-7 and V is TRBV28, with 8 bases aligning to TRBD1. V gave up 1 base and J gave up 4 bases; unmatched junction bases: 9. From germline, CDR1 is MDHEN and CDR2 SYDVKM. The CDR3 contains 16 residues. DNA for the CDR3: TGTGCCAGCAGTTTATTGTCTGGACAGGGATATTACGAGCAGTACTTC. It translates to CASSLLSGQGYYEQYF.

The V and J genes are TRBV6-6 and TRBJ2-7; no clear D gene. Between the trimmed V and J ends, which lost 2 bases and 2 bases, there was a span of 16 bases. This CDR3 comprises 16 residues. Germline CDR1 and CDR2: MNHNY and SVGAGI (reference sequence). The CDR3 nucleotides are TGTGCCAGCAGTTACGGAGTTGGCGTCTTCCCCTACGAGCAGTACTTC. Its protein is CASSYGVGVFPYEQYF.

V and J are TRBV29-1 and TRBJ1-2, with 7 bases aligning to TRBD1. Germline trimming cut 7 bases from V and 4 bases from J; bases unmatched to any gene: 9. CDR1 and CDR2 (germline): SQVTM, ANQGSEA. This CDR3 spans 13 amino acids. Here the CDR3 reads CSARRGQSYGYTF. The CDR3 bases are TGCAGCGCCCGGCGGGGACAGAGCTATGGCTACACCTTC.

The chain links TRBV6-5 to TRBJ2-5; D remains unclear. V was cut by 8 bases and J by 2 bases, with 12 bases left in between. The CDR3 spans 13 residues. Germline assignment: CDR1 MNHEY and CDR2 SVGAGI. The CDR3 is CASSELGQETQYF. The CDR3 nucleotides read TGTGCCAGCTCCGAACTGGGTCAAGAGACCCAGTACTTC.

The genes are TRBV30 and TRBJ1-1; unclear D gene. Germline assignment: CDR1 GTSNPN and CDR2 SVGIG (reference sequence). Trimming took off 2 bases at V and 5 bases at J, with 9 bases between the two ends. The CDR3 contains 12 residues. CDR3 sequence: CAWSWVGTEAFF. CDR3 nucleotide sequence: TGTGCCTGGAGTTGGGTGGGGACTGAAGCTTTCTTT.

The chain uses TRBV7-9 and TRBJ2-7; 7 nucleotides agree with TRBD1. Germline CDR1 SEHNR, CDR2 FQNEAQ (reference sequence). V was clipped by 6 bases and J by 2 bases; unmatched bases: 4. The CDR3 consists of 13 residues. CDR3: CASRSTGTYEQYF. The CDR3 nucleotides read TGTGCCAGCAGATCGACAGGGACCTACGAGCAGTACTTC.

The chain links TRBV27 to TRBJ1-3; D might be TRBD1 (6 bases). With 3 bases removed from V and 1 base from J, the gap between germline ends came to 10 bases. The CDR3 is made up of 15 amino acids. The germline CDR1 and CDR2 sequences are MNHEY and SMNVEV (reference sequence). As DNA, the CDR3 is TGTGCCAGCAGTTTTTCGGGGGCGTCTGGAAACACCATATATTTT. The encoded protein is CASSFSGASGNTIYF.

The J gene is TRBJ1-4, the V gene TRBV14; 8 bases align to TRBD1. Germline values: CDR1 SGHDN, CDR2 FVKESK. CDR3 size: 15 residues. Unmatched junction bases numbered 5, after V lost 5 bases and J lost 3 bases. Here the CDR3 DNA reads TGTGCCAGCAGCGGGTCGACAGGGGCTAATGAAAAACTGTTTTTT. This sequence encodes CASSGSTGANEKLFF.